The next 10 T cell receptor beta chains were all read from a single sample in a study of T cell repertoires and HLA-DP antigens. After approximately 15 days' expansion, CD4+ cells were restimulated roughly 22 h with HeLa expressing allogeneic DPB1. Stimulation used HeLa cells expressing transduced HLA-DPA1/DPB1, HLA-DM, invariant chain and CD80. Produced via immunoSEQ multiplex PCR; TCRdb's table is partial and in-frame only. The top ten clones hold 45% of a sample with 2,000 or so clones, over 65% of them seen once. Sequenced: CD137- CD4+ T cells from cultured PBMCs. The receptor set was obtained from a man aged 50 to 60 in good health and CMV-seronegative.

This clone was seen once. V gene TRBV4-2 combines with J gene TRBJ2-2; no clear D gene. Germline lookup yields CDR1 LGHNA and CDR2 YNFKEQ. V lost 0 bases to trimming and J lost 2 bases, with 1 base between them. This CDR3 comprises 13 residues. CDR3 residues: CASSQDNTGELFF. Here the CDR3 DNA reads TGTGCCAGCAGCCAAGACAACACCGGGGAGCTGTTTTTT.

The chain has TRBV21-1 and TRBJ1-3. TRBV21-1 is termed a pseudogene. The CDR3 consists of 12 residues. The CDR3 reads CASSNNGNTIYF. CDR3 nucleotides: TGTGCCAGCAGCAATAATGGAAACACCATATATTTT.

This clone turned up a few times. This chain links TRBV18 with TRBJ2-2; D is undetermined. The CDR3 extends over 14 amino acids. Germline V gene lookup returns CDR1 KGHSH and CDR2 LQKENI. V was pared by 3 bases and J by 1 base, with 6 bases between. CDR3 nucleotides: TGTGCCAGCTCACCCAGACAGAACACCGGGGAGCTGTTTTTT. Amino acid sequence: CASSPRQNTGELFF.

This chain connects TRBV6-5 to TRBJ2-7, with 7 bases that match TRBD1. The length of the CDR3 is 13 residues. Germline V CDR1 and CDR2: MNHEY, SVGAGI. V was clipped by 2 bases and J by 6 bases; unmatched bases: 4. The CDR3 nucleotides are TGTGCCAGCAGTTACCTGACAGGGCTCGAGCAGTACTTC. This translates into CASSYLTGLEQYF.

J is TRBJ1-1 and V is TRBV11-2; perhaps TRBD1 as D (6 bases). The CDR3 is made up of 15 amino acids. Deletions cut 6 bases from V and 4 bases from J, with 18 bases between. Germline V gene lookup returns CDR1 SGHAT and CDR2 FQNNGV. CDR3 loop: CASSPAWGAATEAFF. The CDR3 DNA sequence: TGTGCCAGCAGTCCCGCGTGGGGGGCGGCCACTGAAGCTTTCTTT.

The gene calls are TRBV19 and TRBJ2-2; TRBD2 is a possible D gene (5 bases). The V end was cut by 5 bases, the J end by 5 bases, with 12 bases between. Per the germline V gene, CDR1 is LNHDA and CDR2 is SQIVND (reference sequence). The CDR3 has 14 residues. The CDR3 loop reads CASSLFEGTGELFF. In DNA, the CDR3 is TGTGCCAGTAGTCTATTCGAGGGTACCGGGGAGCTGTTTTTT.

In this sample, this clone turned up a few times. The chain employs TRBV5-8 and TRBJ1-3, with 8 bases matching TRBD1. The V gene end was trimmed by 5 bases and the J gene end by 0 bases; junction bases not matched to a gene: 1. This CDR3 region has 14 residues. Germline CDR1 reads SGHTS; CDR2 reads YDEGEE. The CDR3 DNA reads TGTGCCAGCAGGGGACAGGACTCTGGAAACACCATATATTTT. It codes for CASRGQDSGNTIYF.

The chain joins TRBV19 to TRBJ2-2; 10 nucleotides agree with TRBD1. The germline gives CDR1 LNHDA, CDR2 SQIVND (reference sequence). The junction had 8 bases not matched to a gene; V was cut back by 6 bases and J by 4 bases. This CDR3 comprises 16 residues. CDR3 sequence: CASSPIGTGVTGELFF. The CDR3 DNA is TGTGCCAGTAGCCCCATCGGGACAGGGGTCACCGGGGAGCTGTTTTTT.

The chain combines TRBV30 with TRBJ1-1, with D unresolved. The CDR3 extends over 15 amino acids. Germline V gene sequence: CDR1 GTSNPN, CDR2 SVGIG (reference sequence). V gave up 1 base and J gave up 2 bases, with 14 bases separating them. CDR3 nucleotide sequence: TGTGCCTGGAGTGCCCGAGTGCGGGATAACACTGAAGCTTTCTTT. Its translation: CAWSARVRDNTEAFF.

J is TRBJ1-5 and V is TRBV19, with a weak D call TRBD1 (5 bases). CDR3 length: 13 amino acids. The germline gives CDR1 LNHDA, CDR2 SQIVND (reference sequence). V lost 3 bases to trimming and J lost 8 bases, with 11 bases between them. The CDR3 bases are TGTGCCAGTAGTATTCAGGGTCCGGAGCCCCAGCATTTT. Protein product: CASSIQGPEPQHF. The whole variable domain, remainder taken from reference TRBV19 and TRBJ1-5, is DGGITQSPKYLFRKEGQNVTLSCEQNLNHDAMYWYRQDPGQGLRLIYYSQIVNDFQKGDIAEGYSVSREKKESFPLTVTSAQKNPTAFYLCASSIQGPEPQHFGDGTRLSIL.